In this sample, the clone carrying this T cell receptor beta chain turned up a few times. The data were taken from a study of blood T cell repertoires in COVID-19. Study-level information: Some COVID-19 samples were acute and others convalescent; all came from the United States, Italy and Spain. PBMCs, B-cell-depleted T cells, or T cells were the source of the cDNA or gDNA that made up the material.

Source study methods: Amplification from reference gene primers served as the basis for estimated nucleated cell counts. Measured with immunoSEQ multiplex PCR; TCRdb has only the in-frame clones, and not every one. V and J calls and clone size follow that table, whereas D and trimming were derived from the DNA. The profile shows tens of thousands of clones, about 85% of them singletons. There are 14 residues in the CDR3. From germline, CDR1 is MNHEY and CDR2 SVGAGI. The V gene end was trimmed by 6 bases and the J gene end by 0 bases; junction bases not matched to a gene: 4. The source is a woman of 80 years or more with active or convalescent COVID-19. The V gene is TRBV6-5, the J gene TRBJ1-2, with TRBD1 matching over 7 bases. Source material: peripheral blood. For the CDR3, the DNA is TGTGCCAGCAGAAGGACAGGCGCTAACTATGGCTACACCTTC. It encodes CASRRTGANYGYTF.